This passage covers 3 T cell receptor beta chains from one sample sequenced in a study of molecular identifiers for immune sequencing clone quantification. TCRdb processed the PCR reads anew with MiXCR; each CDR3 protein has one entry. This sample yields 460,000 or so distinct CDR3 sequences, of which 20% to 25% are seen a single time; more than 0.8% belongs to the top ten. Specimen: naive CD8+ T cells from blood, with Jurkat cell RNA spiked in. Subset denoted: FACS-sorted CD8+CD4-CCR7+CD45RA+ naive T cells. The source is a human donor in good health. Some libraries in this study had Jurkat cell RNA spiked in.

The chain combines TRBV29-1 with TRBJ2-3, with 10 nucleotides matching TRBD1. Unmatched junction bases numbered 7, after V lost 0 bases and J lost 4 bases. This CDR3 is 16 amino acids long. Looked up from germline, CDR1 is SQVTM and CDR2 is ANQGSEA. CDR3 protein: CSVEDLTGGFADTQYF. CDR3 DNA sequence: TGCAGCGTTGAAGATCTGACAGGGGGCTTTGCAGATACGCAGTATTTT.

This clonotype was seen only a few times. V is TRBV12-3 or TRBV12-4 and J is TRBJ2-5; the D gene is possibly TRBD2 (6 bases). Between the trimmed V and J ends, which lost 7 bases and 3 bases, there was a span of 12 bases. The CDR3 length is 13 residues. CDR3 amino acids: CASTHSGEETQYF. In DNA form, the CDR3 reads TGTGCCAGCACTCACTCGGGAGAAGAGACCCAGTACTTC.

This clonotype showed up many times. This chain uses TRBV4-2 with TRBJ2-2; D possibly uses TRBD1 or TRBD2 (5 bases each). Germline CDR1 and CDR2: LGHNA and YNFKEQ. V shed 2 bases and J shed 7 bases, with 17 bases lying between them. The CDR3 sequence is 16 residues long. The CDR3 DNA reads as TGTGCCAGCAGCCAAAGTCGGGGCCCCCAAGTCGGGGAGCTGTTTTTT. As protein: CASSQSRGPQVGELFF.